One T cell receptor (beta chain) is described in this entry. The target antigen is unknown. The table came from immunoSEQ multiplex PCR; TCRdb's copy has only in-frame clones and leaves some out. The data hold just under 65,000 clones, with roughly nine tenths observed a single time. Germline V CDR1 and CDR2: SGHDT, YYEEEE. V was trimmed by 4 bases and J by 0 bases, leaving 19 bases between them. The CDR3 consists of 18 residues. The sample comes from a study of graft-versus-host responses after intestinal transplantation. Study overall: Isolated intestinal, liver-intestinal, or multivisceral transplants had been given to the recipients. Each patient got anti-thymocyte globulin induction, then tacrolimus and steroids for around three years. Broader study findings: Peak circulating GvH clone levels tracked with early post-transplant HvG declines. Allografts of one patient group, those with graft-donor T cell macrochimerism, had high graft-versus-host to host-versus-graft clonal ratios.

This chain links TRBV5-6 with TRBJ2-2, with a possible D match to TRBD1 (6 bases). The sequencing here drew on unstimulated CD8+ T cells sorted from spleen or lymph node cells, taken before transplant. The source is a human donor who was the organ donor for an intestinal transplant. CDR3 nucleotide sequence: TGTGCCAGCAGCAACTCCCGGACAGCGTACCCGAACACCGGGGAGCTGTTTTTT. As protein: CASSNSRTAYPNTGELFF.